A single sample is the source of the 31 T cell receptor beta chains below, sequenced in a study of cytomegalovirus exposure and HLA in healthy donors (dated 2017 in TCRdb). The library was generated by the immunoSEQ multiplex PCR assay. For the multiplex PCR, a mixture combining 60 forward primers for TCR Vbeta segments and 13 reverse primers for TCR Jbeta segments was used. The table was pulled from immuneACCESS by TCRdb, which kept in-frame rearrangements only. Such tables lose some clones; where checked, under half of the loss comes from unresolved V genes, and the rest has no known cause. This sample lists 150,000 to 200,000 clones; about four fifths were detected once. 1.5% to 2% of the sample is taken by the ten largest. The sample taken for sequencing was PBMCs. The receptors stem from a man aged 18 to 30 in good health and CMV-seronegative.

This clone was counted once. The V gene is TRBV4-2, the J gene TRBJ1-4, with a weak D call TRBD1 (5 bases). Trimming took off 0 bases at V and 3 bases at J, with 11 bases between the two ends. Germline V CDR1 and CDR2: LGHNA, YNFKEQ. The CDR3 runs 16 residues. CDR3 in amino acids: CASSQEPGRANEKLFF. The DNA for the CDR3 is TGTGCCAGCAGCCAAGAACCAGGGAGGGCTAATGAAAAACTGTTTTTT.

This chain links TRBV2 with TRBJ2-2; 9 positions match TRBD2. This CDR3 has 17 residues. After removal of 0 bases from V and 8 bases from J, the junction contained 10 bases not matched to a gene. Germline CDR1 reads SNHLY; CDR2 reads FYNNEI. The CDR3 DNA follows: TGTGCCAGCAGTGAAGCGCTTCTTGCGGGAGGGCCAGGGGAGCTGTTTTTT. Translated, it gives CASSEALLAGGPGELFF.

The chain is built from TRBV27 and TRBJ1-2, with 9 bases that match TRBD1. The CDR3 loop spans 15 amino acids. With 6 bases clipped from V and 6 bases from J, the junction kept 11 bases outside the gene matches. Germline V gene lookup returns CDR1 MNHEY and CDR2 SMNVEV (reference sequence). The CDR3 loop reads CASSSRDRAYDGYTF. In DNA form, the CDR3 reads TGTGCCAGCAGCTCACGGGACAGGGCTTATGATGGCTACACCTTC.

This clone was observed a few times. The CDR3 sequence: CASSRDRETEQFF. The DNA of the CDR3 is TGTGCCAGTAGTCGGGACAGGGAGACTGAGCAGTTCTTC. The rearrangement joins TRBV19 to TRBJ2-1; 9 bases are shared with TRBD1. The V gene's germline CDR1 is LNHDA and CDR2 SQIVND (reference sequence). This CDR3 comprises 13 residues. Germline trimming cut 5 bases from V and 9 bases from J; bases unmatched to any gene: 5.

V and J are TRBV9 and TRBJ1-2; 9 bases agree with TRBD1. The germline gives CDR1 SGDLS, CDR2 YYNGEE. The trim removed 7 bases at V and 6 bases at J, leaving 4 bases unmatched. This CDR3 comprises 12 residues. The CDR3 DNA follows: TGTGCCAGCCTCCGGGACAGGGATGGCTACACCTTC. Amino acid sequence: CASLRDRDGYTF. Variable domain in full (rest from reference TRBV9 and TRBJ1-2): DSGVTQTPKHLITATGQRVTLRCSPRSGDLSVYWYQQSLDQGLQFLIQYYNGEERAKGNILERFSAQQFPDLHSELNLSSLELGDSALYFCASLRDRDGYTFGSGTRLTVV.

The chain has TRBV15 and TRBJ2-1; D call uncertain. CDR3 length: 13 amino acids. Germline V gene data show CDR1 as LNHNV and CDR2 as YYDKDF (reference sequence). With 1 base removed from V and 5 bases from J, the gap between germline ends came to 6 bases. CDR3: CATSRGLDNEQFF. The CDR3 DNA is TGTGCCACCAGCAGAGGACTCGACAATGAGCAGTTCTTC.

This rearrangement joins TRBV5-4 to TRBJ2-7; TRBD1 matches 9 bases. The trim removed 4 bases at V and 5 bases at J, leaving 10 bases unmatched. The germline CDR1 and CDR2 sequences are SGHNT and YYREEE (reference sequence). The CDR3 runs 15 residues. The DNA of the CDR3 is TGTGCCAGCAGCCCGACCGGGACAGGGTGGGACGAGCAGTACTTC. It encodes CASSPTGTGWDEQYF. The variable domain in full, completed from reference TRBV5-4 and TRBJ2-7, reads ETGVTQSPTHLIKTRGQQVTLRCSSQSGHNTVSWYQQALGQGPQFIFQYYREEENGRGNFPPRFSGLQFPNYSSELNVNALELDDSALYLCASSPTGTGWDEQYFGPGTRLTVT.

This chain joins TRBV7-9 and TRBJ1-4; TRBD1 agrees at 10 bases. With V trimmed by 4 bases and J by 0 bases, 8 bases remained unmatched. The CDR3 consists of 18 residues. Germline V gives CDR1 SEHNR, CDR2 FQNEAQ (reference sequence). The CDR3 DNA follows: TGTGCCAGCAGCTCCGGGACAGGGGCGCGATCAACTAATGAAAAACTGTTTTTT. Amino acids: CASSSGTGARSTNEKLFF.

This chain connects TRBV7-8 to TRBJ2-7, with TRBD2 identical over 9 bases. Unmatched junction bases numbered 3, after V lost 0 bases and J lost 3 bases. Germline assignment: CDR1 SGHVS and CDR2 FQNEAQ. CDR3 length: 15 amino acids. The CDR3: CASSLASAGGYEQYF. The CDR3 coding sequence is TGTGCCAGCAGCTTAGCTTCAGCGGGGGGCTACGAGCAGTACTTC.

To note about this clone: At one of its ends the junction is not consistent with the germline gene, which may arise from a read error. V usage is TRBV5-6 and J usage is TRBJ2-3; possible D gene TRBD2, 5 bases. In germline, CDR1 is SGHDT, CDR2 YYEEEE. This CDR3 comprises 12 residues. The CDR3 loop reads CASSSSRDTQYF. The DNA of the CDR3 is TGTGCCAGCAGCTCTAGCAGAGATACGCAGTATTTT.

The chain has TRBV18 and TRBJ2-3; 10 positions match TRBD2. Germline values: CDR1 KGHSH, CDR2 LQKENI. This CDR3 contains 15 residues. Trimming cost V 3 bases and J 1 base; bases outside gene matches: 1. CDR3 protein: CASSPTSGGTDTQYF. The CDR3 bases are TGTGCCAGCTCACCTACTAGCGGGGGCACAGATACGCAGTATTTT.

The chain has TRBV11-2 and TRBJ2-2; TRBD1 matches at 10 bases. The V and J ends lost 0 bases and 6 bases, in that order; junction bases with no gene match: 7. Per the germline V gene, CDR1 is SGHAT and CDR2 is FQNNGV. The CDR3 sequence is 17 residues long. In DNA, the CDR3 is TGTGCCAGCAGCTTAGATTCGGGACAGGGGTTGGCCGGGGAGCTGTTTTTT. It is translated as CASSLDSGQGLAGELFF.

The V and J genes are TRBV4-3 and TRBJ2-7; no firm D call. V dropped 0 bases and J dropped 0 bases, with 12 bases sitting between them. In germline, CDR1 is LGHNA, CDR2 YSLEER. The length of the CDR3 is 16 residues. The CDR3 loop reads CASSQDWSSLSYEQYF. The CDR3 DNA reads as TGCGCCAGCAGCCAAGATTGGAGTAGCCTCTCCTACGAGCAGTACTTC.

This chain links TRBV7-6 with TRBJ2-7; possibly TRBD2 for D (6 bases). The V end was cut by 1 base, the J end by 0 bases, with 10 bases between. There are 15 residues in the CDR3. Germline V gives CDR1 SGHVS, CDR2 FNYEAQ. CDR3 residues: CASSLEGRDSYEQYF. The CDR3 nucleotides are TGTGCCAGCAGCTTAGAAGGGCGGGACTCCTACGAGCAGTACTTC.

The CDR3 DNA is TGTGCCAGCTCACCGGTTAGTGAACAAGAGACCCAGTACTTC. Translation gives CASSPVSEQETQYF. V gene TRBV18 combines with J gene TRBJ2-5, with D hard to call. Germline V gene data show CDR1 as KGHSH and CDR2 as LQKENI. The CDR3 consists of 14 residues. Trimming pared 3 bases from V and 2 bases from J, leaving 10 bases between.

The chain carries TRBV6-1 and TRBJ2-7, with D possibly matching TRBD2 (6 bases). Trimming removed 8 bases at V and 4 bases at J, with 15 bases between. Germline V gene sequence: CDR1 MNHNS, CDR2 SASEGT. The CDR3 spans 13 residues. CDR3 sequence reads: CASFRDSPYEQYF. CDR3 in DNA: TGTGCCAGCTTCCGGGACTCACCATACGAGCAGTACTTC.

This clone has just one count. The J gene is TRBJ2-7, the V gene TRBV9; TRBD1 matches 9 bases. The germline V gene encodes CDR1 SGDLS and CDR2 YYNGEE. V trimming: 0 bases; J trimming: 2 bases; junction bases outside the gene matches: 3. CDR3 length: 15 residues. CDR3 DNA sequence: TGTGCCAGCAGCGTAGAGGGACAGGGAACCTACGAGCAGTACTTC. Residues: CASSVEGQGTYEQYF.

The V gene is TRBV5-8, the J gene TRBJ2-7; D is perhaps TRBD2 (5 bases). The CDR3 has 15 amino acids. CDR1 is SGHTS and CDR2 is YDEGEE in the germline V gene. V shed 4 bases and J shed 3 bases, with 17 bases lying between them. The CDR3 here is CASSGRDRGLYEQYF. In nucleotides, the CDR3 is TGTGCCAGCAGCGGCCGCGACCGAGGACTCTACGAGCAGTACTTC.

The J gene is TRBJ1-1, the V gene TRBV19; a weak D match, TRBD1 (6 bases). The germline V and J ends were trimmed by 5 bases and 10 bases, with 17 bases remaining between them. CDR1 is LNHDA and CDR2 is SQIVND in the germline V gene (reference sequence). This CDR3 has 13 residues. CDR3 bases: TGTGCCAGTAGTCTTTCGAACAGGGTGACAGCTTTCTTT. It encodes CASSLSNRVTAFF.

In its sample, this clone was seen a few times. V and J are TRBV7-9 and TRBJ1-1; 7 nucleotides agree with TRBD1. Trimming removed 3 bases from V and 7 bases from J; junction bases left unmatched: 8. Germline values: CDR1 SEHNR, CDR2 FQNEAQ (reference sequence). The CDR3 runs to 14 residues. The CDR3 DNA reads as TGTGCCAGCAGCTTTCCCGGGACAGACAGTGAAGCTTTCTTT. As protein: CASSFPGTDSEAFF.

The V call is TRBV6-5, the J call TRBJ1-3; perhaps TRBD1 as D (5 bases). Trimming shortened V by 7 bases and J by 1 base, and 5 bases separated the two germline ends. Germline V lookup: CDR1 MNHEY, CDR2 SVGAGI. This CDR3 contains 12 residues. CDR3 bases: TGTGCCAGCACAGGGTCTGGAAACACCATATATTTT. It encodes CASTGSGNTIYF.

V is TRBV27 and J is TRBJ2-2; 16 bases are shared with TRBD2. The CDR3 is made up of 16 amino acids. CDR1 is MNHEY, CDR2 SMNVEV, per germline (reference sequence). With V trimmed by 8 bases and J by 6 bases, 6 bases remained unmatched. The CDR3 region is CASRLGLAGGSGELFF. DNA for the CDR3: TGTGCCAGCCGGCTGGGACTAGCGGGAGGGTCCGGGGAGCTGTTTTTT.

V is TRBV4-2 and J is TRBJ2-7, with 7 bases aligning to TRBD2. V lost 4 bases and J lost 3; bases outside the gene matches: 6. Germline CDR1 is LGHNA and CDR2 is YNFKEQ. CDR3 length equals 14 residues. CDR3 DNA: TGTGCCAGCAGCCCGGGACTACAAAGCTACGAGCAGTACTTC. Protein product: CASSPGLQSYEQYF.

The chain employs TRBV9 and TRBJ1-1; 7 nucleotides align to TRBD1. Germline loops: CDR1 SGDLS, CDR2 YYNGEE. Trimming took 4 bases from V and 0 from J; bases not matched to a gene: 6. CDR3 size: 15 residues. As DNA, the CDR3 is TGTGCCAGCAGCTCAGGGGGTATAATGAACACTGAAGCTTTCTTT. Translation gives CASSSGGIMNTEAFF.

The chain carries TRBV9 and TRBJ2-5, with 16 bases aligning to TRBD2. The CDR3 has 17 residues. Trimming took 2 bases from V and 0 from J; bases not matched to a gene: 1. Germline lookup yields CDR1 SGDLS and CDR2 YYNGEE. The CDR3 here is CASSVGLAGGDQETQYF. In DNA form, the CDR3 reads TGTGCCAGCAGCGTGGGACTAGCGGGGGGGGACCAAGAGACCCAGTACTTC.

This chain joins TRBV5-4 and TRBJ2-5; D gene ambiguous. V dropped 0 bases and J dropped 2 bases, with 11 bases sitting between them. Germline V gene sequence: CDR1 SGHNT, CDR2 YYREEE (reference sequence). This CDR3 spans 15 amino acids. This CDR3 reads CASSLARVAQETQYF. CDR3 bases: TGTGCCAGCAGCTTGGCCCGGGTGGCTCAAGAGACCCAGTACTTC.

The chain has TRBV27 and TRBJ2-6, with a tentative D call TRBD2 (5 bases). Trimming shortened V by 5 bases and J by 4 bases, and 12 bases separated the two germline ends. Germline CDR1 MNHEY, CDR2 SMNVEV (reference sequence). The CDR3 is 15 amino acids. The CDR3 nucleotides are TGTGCCAGCAGTACCAATAGCGAGGGGGCCAACGTCCTGACTTTC. It yields the protein CASSTNSEGANVLTF.

This chain uses TRBV5-4 with TRBJ2-1; 9 nucleotides line up with TRBD2. J gave up 8 bases and V 1 base, and 7 bases lay outside the gene matches. Germline V gene lookup returns CDR1 SGHNT and CDR2 YYREEE (reference sequence). This CDR3 contains 15 residues. For the CDR3, the DNA is TGTGCCAGCAGCTTGTTTGGACTAGCGTCGTATGAGCAGTTCTTC. This codes for CASSLFGLASYEQFF.

The rearrangement links TRBV19 to TRBJ2-1, with 9 bases aligning to TRBD1. This CDR3 is built from 13 residues. The J segment lost 8 bases and the V segment lost 8 bases, leaving 7 bases of the junction unmatched. CDR1 is LNHDA, CDR2 SQIVND, per germline (reference sequence). CDR3 residues: CASDRGGGYEQFF. Written as DNA, the CDR3 is TGTGCCAGTGACAGGGGGGGAGGCTATGAGCAGTTCTTC.

The V call is TRBV6-6, the J call TRBJ1-4; 12 bases fit TRBD1. V lost 8 bases to trimming and J lost 7 bases; unmatched junction nucleotides: 11. Germline V gene lookup returns CDR1 MNHNY and CDR2 SVGAGI (reference sequence). CDR3 length: 16 residues. This chain's CDR3 is CASGGQGADETEKLFF. CDR3 nucleotides: TGTGCCAGCGGGGGACAGGGGGCGGACGAAACTGAAAAACTGTTTTTT.

This chain links TRBV6-5 with TRBJ2-1; 10 bases are a match to TRBD1. The ends lost 4 bases at V and 4 bases at J; junction bases unmatched: 4. CDR1 MNHEY and CDR2 SVGAGI come from the germline V gene. The CDR3 has 15 residues. The CDR3 loop is CASSSRDRGYNEQFF. The CDR3 DNA is TGTGCCAGCAGTTCCCGGGACAGGGGATACAATGAGCAGTTCTTC.